This TCR beta chain was retrieved from a study of cytomegalovirus exposure and HLA in healthy donors. Vbeta (60) and Jbeta (13) primers were used in the PCR. Measured with immunoSEQ multiplex PCR; TCRdb has only the in-frame clones, and not every one. The sample comprises roughly 89,000 clones, around 82% of which are singletons, and 2% rests with the top ten. The source of this sequence is a man aged 18 to 30 in good health and CMV-seronegative. The sample was PBMCs.

DNA of the CDR3: TGTGCCAGCAGTGAAGAAGCAGTTAGGGGGGGAGATACGCAGTATTTT. Its protein product is CASSEEAVRGGDTQYF. J is TRBJ2-3 and V is TRBV2; possibly TRBD2 for D (7 bases). The ends were cut back, 1 base at V and 5 bases at J, with 16 bases in the middle. Germline values: CDR1 SNHLY, CDR2 FYNNEI. This CDR3 is 16 amino acids long.